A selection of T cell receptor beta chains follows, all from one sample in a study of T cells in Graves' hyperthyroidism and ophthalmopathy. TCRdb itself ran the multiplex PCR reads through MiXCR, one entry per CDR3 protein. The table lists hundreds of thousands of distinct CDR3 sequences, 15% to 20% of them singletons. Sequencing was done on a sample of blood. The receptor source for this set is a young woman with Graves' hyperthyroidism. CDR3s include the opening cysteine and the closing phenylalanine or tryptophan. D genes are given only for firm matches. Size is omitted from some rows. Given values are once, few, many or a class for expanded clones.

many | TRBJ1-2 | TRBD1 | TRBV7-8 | CASGAGGNYGYTF | TGTGCCAGCGGGGCAGGGGGAAACTATGGCTACACCTTC
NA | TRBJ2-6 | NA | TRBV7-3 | CASSRGVSGANVLTF | TGTGCCAGCAGCAGAGGGGTTTCTGGGGCCAACGTCCTGACTTTC
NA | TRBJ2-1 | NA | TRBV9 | CASSPPDENNEQFF | TGTGCCAGCAGCCCTCCGGACGAGAACAATGAGCAGTTCTTC
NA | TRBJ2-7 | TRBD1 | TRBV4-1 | CASSRDRTTYEQYF | TGCGCCAGCAGCCGGGACAGGACCACCTACGAGCAGTACTTC
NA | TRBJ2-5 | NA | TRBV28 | CASSFSHLRGTQYF | TGTGCCAGCAGTTTTTCCCACCTCCGAGGGACCCAGTACTTC
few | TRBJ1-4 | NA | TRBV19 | CAARTSTNEKLFF | TGTGCCGCACGGACCTCAACTAATGAAAAACTGTTTTTT
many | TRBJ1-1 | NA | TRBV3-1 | CASSQPWAGNTEAFF | TGTGCCAGCAGCCAGCCTTGGGCAGGGAACACTGAAGCTTTCTTT
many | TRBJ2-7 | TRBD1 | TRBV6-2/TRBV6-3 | CASSYDGTGAYEQYF | TGTGCCAGCAGTTACGACGGGACAGGGGCCTACGAGCAGTACTTC
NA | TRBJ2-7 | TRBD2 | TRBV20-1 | CSARAGRSSEQYF | TGCAGTGCTAGAGCCGGGAGGTCCTCGGAACAGTACTTC
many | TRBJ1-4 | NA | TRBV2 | CATTQQGGEKLFF | TGTGCCACCACGCAACAAGGCGGTGAAAAACTGTTTTTT
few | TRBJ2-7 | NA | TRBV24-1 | CATSDSGLPYEQYF | TGTGCCACCAGTGATTCCGGACTCCCCTACGAGCAGTACTTC
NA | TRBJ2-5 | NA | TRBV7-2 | CASSSYGETQYF | TGTGCCAGCAGCTCGTATGGGGAGACCCAGTACTTC
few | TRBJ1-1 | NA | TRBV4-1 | CASSQEGSAGEAFF | TGCGCCAGCAGCCAAGAAGGATCGGCGGGTGAAGCTTTCTTT
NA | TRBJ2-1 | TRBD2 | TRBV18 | CASSLLAGANEEQFF | TGTGCCAGCTCACTCCTAGCGGGAGCCAATGAGGAGCAGTTCTTC
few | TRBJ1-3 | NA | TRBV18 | CASSPRDTGNTIYF | TGTGCCAGCTCACCTCGGGACACTGGAAACACCATATATTTT
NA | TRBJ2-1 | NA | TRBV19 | CASSISNRGGYNNEQFF | TGTGCCAGTAGTATCTCTAACAGGGGAGGATACAACAATGAGCAGTTCTTC
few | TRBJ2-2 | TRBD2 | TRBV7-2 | CASSLVAGQREATGELFF | TGTGCCAGCAGCTTAGTGGCGGGCCAGCGGGAGGCGACCGGGGAGCTGTTTTTT
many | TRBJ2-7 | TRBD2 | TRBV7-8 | CASSPPWTRSYEQYF | TGTGCCAGCAGCCCACCTTGGACTAGGAGCTACGAGCAGTACTTC
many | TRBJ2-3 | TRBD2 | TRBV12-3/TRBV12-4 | CASRQAGVRSDTQYF | TGTGCCAGCAGACAAGCGGGAGTCCGATCAGATACGCAGTATTTT
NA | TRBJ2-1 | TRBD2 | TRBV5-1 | CASSLVSSGRSSYNEQFF | TGCGCCAGCAGCTTGGTGAGTAGCGGGAGGAGCTCCTACAATGAGCAGTTCTTC
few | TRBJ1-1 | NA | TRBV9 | CASSVVGQGWGEAFF | TGTGCCAGCAGCGTAGTAGGTCAGGGGTGGGGTGAAGCTTTCTTT
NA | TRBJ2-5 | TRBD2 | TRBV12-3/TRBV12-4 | CASSLGASGAPETQYF | TGTGCCAGCAGTTTAGGGGCTAGCGGGGCCCCAGAGACCCAGTACTTC
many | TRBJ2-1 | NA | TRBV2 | CASREDGEQFF | TGTGCCAGCAGGGAGGATGGTGAGCAGTTCTTC
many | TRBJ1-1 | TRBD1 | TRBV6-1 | CASSAGTGGDTEAFF | TGTGCCAGCAGCGCCGGGACAGGGGGCGACACTGAAGCTTTCTTT
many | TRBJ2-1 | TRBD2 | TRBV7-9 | CASSLPPSEREFSYNEQFF | TGTGCCAGCAGCTTACCCCCATCGGAGCGGGAGTTTTCCTACAATGAGCAGTTCTTC
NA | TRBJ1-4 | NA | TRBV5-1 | CASSLGAASNEKLFF | TGCGCCAGCAGCTTGGGGGCAGCAAGTAATGAAAAACTGTTTTTT
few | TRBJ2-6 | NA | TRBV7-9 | CASIRTGTGANVLTF | TGTGCCAGCATCCGAACAGGTACTGGGGCCAACGTCCTGACTTTC
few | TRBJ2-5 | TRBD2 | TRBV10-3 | CAIGDGSGGRETQYF | TGTGCCATCGGAGACGGGAGCGGGGGCCGGGAGACCCAGTACTTC
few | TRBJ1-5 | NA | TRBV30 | CAWSVGLSNQPQHF | TGTGCCTGGAGTGTCGGGCTAAGCAATCAGCCCCAGCATTTT
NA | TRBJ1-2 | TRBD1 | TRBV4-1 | CASSQRDSLYGYTF | TGCGCCAGCAGCCAACGGGACAGCCTCTATGGCTACACCTTC
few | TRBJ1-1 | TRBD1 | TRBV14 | CASRGTGGNTEAFF | TGTGCCAGCCGAGGGACAGGAGGTAACACTGAAGCTTTCTTT
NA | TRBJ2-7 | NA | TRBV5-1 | CASSAALGPYEQYF | TGCGCCAGCAGCGCCGCCCTAGGGCCCTACGAGCAGTACTTC
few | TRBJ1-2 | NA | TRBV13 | CASSFSGQIYGYTF | TGTGCCAGCAGCTTTTCGGGGCAGATCTATGGTTACACCTTC
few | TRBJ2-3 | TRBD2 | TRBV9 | CASSVYPAGAADTQYF | TGTGCCAGCAGCGTTTACCCAGCGGGAGCCGCAGATACGCAGTATTTT
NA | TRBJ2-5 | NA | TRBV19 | CASSRSGKETQYF | TGTGCCAGTAGTCGGTCGGGAAAGGAAACCCAGTACTTC
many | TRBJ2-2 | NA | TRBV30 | CAWSVQVAGELFF | TGTGCCTGGAGTGTACAGGTAGCCGGGGAGCTGTTTTTT
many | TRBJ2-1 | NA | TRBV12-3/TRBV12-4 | CASSLPRASLYNEQFF | TGTGCCAGCAGTTTACCCAGGGCTTCGCTCTACAATGAGCAGTTCTTC
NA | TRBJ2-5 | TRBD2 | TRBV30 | CAWSGGGLQETQYF | TGTGCCTGGAGTGGGGGGGGTTTACAAGAGACCCAGTACTTC
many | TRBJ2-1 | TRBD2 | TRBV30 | CAWFHPSGSSYNEQFF | TGTGCCTGGTTCCACCCTAGCGGGAGCTCCTACAATGAGCAGTTCTTC
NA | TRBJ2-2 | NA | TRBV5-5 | CASSQVHTHNEELFF | TGCGCCAGCAGCCAAGTACATACACACAACGAGGAGCTGTTTTTT
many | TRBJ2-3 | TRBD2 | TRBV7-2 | CASSPSGRADTDTQYF | TGTGCCAGCAGCCCTAGCGGGAGGGCCGACACAGATACGCAGTATTTT
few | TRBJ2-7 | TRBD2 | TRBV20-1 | CSAPPLAGGSYEQYF | TGCAGTGCGCCCCCACTAGCGGGAGGGTCCTACGAGCAGTACTTC
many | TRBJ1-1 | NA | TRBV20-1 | CSARELRAFF | TGCAGTGCTAGAGAGTTACGGGCTTTCTTT
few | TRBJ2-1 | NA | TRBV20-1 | CSARGDEQFF | TGCAGTGCTAGAGGCGATGAGCAGTTCTTC
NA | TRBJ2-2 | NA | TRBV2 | CASSVVVTGELFF | TGTGCCAGCAGCGTAGTTGTCACCGGGGAGCTGTTTTTT